This T cell receptor (beta chain) was recorded in a study of T-cell memory formation after mild COVID-19. Whole-study context: TCR clusters largely stayed donor specific. Study conclusions and caveats: Later expanders leaned CD4+, whereas day 15 to 85 contracting clones were balanced CD4/CD8. For second-wave clones that peaked at day 37, SARS-CoV-2 specificity went unverified.

This clonotype occurred a few times. What it binds is unknown. TCRdb analysed the 5' RACE reads with MiXCR anew, one entry per CDR3 protein. The sample consists of 450,000 or so distinct CDR3 sequences, approximately 23% of them appearing once. The CDR3 is made up of 14 amino acids. The trim removed 4 bases at V and 2 bases at J, leaving 4 bases unmatched. Per germline, CDR1 SQVTM and CDR2 ANQGSEA. This clonotype was obtained from an adult woman who had mild COVID-19 (a few samples of this study predate the infection). Cell type and time point are not known. Sequencing was performed on PBMCs or a T cell subset sorted from them (not recorded which). The chain couples TRBV29-1 to TRBJ2-2; 7 bases agree with TRBD2. CDR3 DNA sequence: TGCAGCGTTGGGGAGGGTTCCAACACCGGGGAGCTGTTTTTT. Protein product: CSVGEGSNTGELFF.